This TCR beta chain was documented in a study of cytomegalovirus exposure and HLA in healthy donors. Background on the study: Drawn from HLA-typed donors, roughly 87 million unique TCRs were held in an early data release.

General study findings and limits: According to the study, 150 to 200 TCR beta chains were cytomegalovirus-associated. Analyses of presence/absence relied on an assumption of roughly uniform sequencing depth across donors.

V lost 5 bases to trimming and J lost 8 bases, with 19 bases between them. The CDR3 extends over 14 amino acids. Germline V CDR1 and CDR2: MDHEN, SYDVKM. Vbeta (60) and Jbeta (13) primers were used in the PCR. Using immunoSEQ multiplex PCR, the repertoire was profiled, and TCRdb retains in-frame clones only, with some absent. The sample lists about 91,000 clones, over 80% occurring once. Comments on this clone: Its specificity is unknown.

The source of this sequence is a man younger than 30 in good health and CMV-seronegative. The sequencing sample was made of PBMCs. V and J are TRBV28 and TRBJ2-7, with D unresolved. CDR3 nucleotide sequence: TGTGCCAGCAGTCCCAGGTCCCCCGCCTGGAAGCAGTACTTC. Its translation is CASSPRSPAWKQYF.